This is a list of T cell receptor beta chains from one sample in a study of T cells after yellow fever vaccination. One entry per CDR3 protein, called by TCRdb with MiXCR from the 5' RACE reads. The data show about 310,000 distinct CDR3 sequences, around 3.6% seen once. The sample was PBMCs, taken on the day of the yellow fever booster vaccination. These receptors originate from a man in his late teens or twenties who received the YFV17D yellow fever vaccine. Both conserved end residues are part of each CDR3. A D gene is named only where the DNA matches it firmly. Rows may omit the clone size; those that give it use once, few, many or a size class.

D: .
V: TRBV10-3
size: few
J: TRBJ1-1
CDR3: CAIREGYGVGGTEAFF
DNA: TGTGCCATCAGAGAAGGGTACGGGGTCGGGGGTACTGAAGCTTTCTTT

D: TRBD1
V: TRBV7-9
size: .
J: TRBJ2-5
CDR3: CASSLDDRGPGETQYF
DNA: TGTGCCAGCAGCTTGGACGACAGGGGCCCCGGGGAGACCCAGTACTTC

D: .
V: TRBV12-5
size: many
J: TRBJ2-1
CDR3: CASGAEAYGGHEQFF
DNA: TGTGCTAGTGGCGCCGAGGCGTATGGGGGGCATGAGCAGTTCTTC

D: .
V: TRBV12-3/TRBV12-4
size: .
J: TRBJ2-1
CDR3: CASSLPVPGGEQFF
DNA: TGTGCCAGCAGTTTACCCGTCCCCGGGGGTGAGCAGTTCTTC

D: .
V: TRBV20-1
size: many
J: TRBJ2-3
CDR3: CSATWTPIMDTQYF
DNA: TGCAGTGCTACCTGGACTCCCATTATGGATACGCAGTATTTT

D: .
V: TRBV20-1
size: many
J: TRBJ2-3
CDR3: CSASWGSTDTQYF
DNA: TGCAGTGCCTCCTGGGGGAGCACAGATACGCAGTATTTT

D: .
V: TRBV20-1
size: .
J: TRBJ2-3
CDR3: CSARVPLAARLGTDTQYF
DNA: TGCAGTGCTAGAGTTCCTCTAGCAGCCAGACTCGGCACAGATACGCAGTATTTT

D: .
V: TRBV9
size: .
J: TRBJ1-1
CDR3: CASSEGGSTEAFF
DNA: TGTGCCAGCAGCGAGGGGGGGAGCACTGAAGCTTTCTTT

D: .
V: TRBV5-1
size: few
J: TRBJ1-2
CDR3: CASSPDVANYGYTF
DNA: TGCGCCAGCAGCCCGGACGTAGCTAACTATGGCTACACCTTC

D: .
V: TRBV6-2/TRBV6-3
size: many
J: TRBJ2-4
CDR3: CASSPRMRVAKNIQYF
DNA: TGTGCCAGCAGCCCCCGGATGCGGGTAGCCAAAAACATTCAGTACTTC

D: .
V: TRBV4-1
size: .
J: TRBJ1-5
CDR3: CASSQDLWGSNQPQHF
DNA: TGCGCCAGCAGCCAAGATCTTTGGGGTAGCAATCAGCCCCAGCATTTT

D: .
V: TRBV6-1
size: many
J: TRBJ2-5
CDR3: CASSDWGLGETQYF
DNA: TGTGCCAGCAGTGATTGGGGCTTGGGAGAGACCCAGTACTTC

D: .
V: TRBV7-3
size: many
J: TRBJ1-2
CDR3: CASSLAPGSTGYTF
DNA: TGTGCCAGCAGCTTGGCCCCGGGAAGTACGGGCTACACCTTC

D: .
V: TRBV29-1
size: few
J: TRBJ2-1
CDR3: CSVQGGPYNEQFF
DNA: TGCAGCGTTCAGGGCGGGCCTTACAATGAGCAGTTCTTC

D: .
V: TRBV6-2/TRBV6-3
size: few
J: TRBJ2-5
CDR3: CASGRDQETQYF
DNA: TGTGCCAGCGGGCGTGACCAAGAGACCCAGTACTTC

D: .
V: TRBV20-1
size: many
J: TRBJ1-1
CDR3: CSARGQGPEAFF
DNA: TGCAGTGCTAGAGGGCAGGGCCCTGAAGCTTTCTTT

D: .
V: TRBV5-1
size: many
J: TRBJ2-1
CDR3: CASSLLGSNYNEQFF
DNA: TGCGCCAGCAGCTTGCTGGGATCCAACTACAATGAGCAGTTCTTC

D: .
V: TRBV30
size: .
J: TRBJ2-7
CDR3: CAWDMGREQYF
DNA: TGTGCCTGGGACATGGGGCGCGAGCAGTACTTC

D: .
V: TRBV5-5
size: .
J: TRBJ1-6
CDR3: CASSPEGGTNSPLHF
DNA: TGTGCCAGCAGCCCGGAAGGGGGTACTAATTCACCCCTCCACTTT

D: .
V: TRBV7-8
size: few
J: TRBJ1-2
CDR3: CASSSGYTF
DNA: TGTGCCAGCAGCTCCGGCTACACCTTC

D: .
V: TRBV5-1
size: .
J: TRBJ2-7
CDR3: CASTPARGYEQYF
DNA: TGCGCCAGCACCCCCGCCAGGGGTTACGAGCAGTACTTC

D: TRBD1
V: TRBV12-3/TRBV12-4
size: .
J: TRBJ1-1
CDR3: CASSLATGGLEAFF
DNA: TGTGCCAGCAGTTTAGCGACAGGGGGCCTTGAAGCTTTCTTT

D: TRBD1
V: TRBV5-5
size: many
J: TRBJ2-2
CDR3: CASNPTRTGGVKLFF
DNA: TGTGCCAGCAACCCTACTCGGACAGGGGGGGTGAAGCTGTTTTTT

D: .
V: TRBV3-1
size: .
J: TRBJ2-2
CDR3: CASSHGAATANTGELFF
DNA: TGTGCCAGCAGCCATGGCGCGGCAACAGCGAACACCGGGGAGCTGTTTTTT

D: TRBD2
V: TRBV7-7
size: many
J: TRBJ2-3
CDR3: CASSLSQSGGDTQYF
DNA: TGTGCCAGCAGCCTCTCCCAGAGCGGGGGAGATACGCAGTATTTT

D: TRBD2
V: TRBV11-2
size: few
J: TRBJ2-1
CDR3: CASSLRALGLAGATSYNEQFF
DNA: TGTGCCAGCAGCTTAAGAGCCCTGGGACTAGCGGGGGCTACCTCCTACAATGAGCAGTTCTTC

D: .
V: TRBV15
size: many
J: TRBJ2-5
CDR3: CATSSGLPQETQYF
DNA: TGTGCCACCAGCAGCGGACTACCGCAAGAGACCCAGTACTTC

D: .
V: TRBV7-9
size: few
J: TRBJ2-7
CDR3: CASSAQISYEQYF
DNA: TGTGCCAGCAGCGCCCAGATCTCCTACGAGCAGTACTTC

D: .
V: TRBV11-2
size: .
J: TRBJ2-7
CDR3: CAIGGYEQYF
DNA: TGTGCCATCGGTGGCTACGAGCAGTACTTC

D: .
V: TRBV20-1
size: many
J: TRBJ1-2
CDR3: CSARDGYTF
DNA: TGCAGTGCTAGAGATGGCTACACCTTC

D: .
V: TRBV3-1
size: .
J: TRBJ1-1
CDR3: CASSQDTENTEAFF
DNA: TGTGCCAGCAGCCAAGATACGGAGAACACTGAAGCTTTCTTT

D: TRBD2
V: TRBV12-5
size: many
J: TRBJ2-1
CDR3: CASGSPLGLAGAAPYNEQFF
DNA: TGTGCTAGTGGTTCCCCACTCGGACTAGCGGGGGCGGCTCCCTACAATGAGCAGTTCTTC

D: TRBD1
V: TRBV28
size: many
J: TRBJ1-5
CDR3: CASSLLQGSDQPQHF
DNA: TGTGCCAGCAGTTTACTACAGGGGTCCGATCAGCCCCAGCATTTT

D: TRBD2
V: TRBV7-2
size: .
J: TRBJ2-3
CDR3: CASSLRTSGSSTDTQYF
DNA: TGTGCCAGCAGCTTACGGACTAGCGGGTCTAGCACAGATACGCAGTATTTT

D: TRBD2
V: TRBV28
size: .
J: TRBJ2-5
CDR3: CASSLRGYQETQYF
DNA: TGTGCCAGCAGTTTGCGGGGGTACCAAGAGACCCAGTACTTC

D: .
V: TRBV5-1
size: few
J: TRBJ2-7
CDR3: CASTLNYEQYF
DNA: TGCGCCAGCACCTTGAATTACGAGCAGTACTTC

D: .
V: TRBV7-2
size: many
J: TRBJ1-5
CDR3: CASSLGGEGNQPQHF
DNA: TGTGCCAGCAGCTTAGGGGGAGAGGGCAATCAGCCCCAGCATTTT

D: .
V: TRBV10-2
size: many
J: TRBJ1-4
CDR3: CASLEGGEKLFF
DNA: TGCGCCTCCCTTGAGGGAGGTGAAAAACTGTTTTTT

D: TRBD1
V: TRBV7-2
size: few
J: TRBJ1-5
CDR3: CASSSQGRQPQHF
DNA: TGTGCCAGCAGCTCACAGGGGCGGCAGCCCCAGCATTTT

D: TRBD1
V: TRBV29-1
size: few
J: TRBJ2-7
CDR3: CSVGKDRVEYF
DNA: TGCAGCGTTGGAAAAGACAGGGTAGAGTACTTC

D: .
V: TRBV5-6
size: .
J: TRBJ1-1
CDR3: CASSFTKMNTEAFF
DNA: TGTGCCAGCAGCTTTACCAAGATGAACACTGAAGCTTTCTTT

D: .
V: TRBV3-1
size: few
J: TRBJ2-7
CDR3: CASSHEGGLGSSEQYF
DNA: TGTGCCAGCAGCCATGAGGGGGGGCTCGGATCCAGCGAGCAGTACTTC

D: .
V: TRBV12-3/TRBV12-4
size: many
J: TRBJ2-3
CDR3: CASRAGHGTQYF
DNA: TGTGCCAGCAGGGCAGGGCACGGTACGCAGTATTTT

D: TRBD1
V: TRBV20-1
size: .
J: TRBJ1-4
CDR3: CSASPTGTGNEKLFF
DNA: TGCAGTGCTTCCCCCACCGGGACAGGGAATGAAAAACTGTTTTTT

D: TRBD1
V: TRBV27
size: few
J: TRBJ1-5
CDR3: CASRTGRQPQHF
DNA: TGTGCCAGCAGGACAGGGCGTCAGCCCCAGCATTTT

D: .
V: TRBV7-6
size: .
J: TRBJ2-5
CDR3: CASSLRLKETQYF
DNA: TGTGCCAGCAGCTTAAGGCTAAAAGAGACCCAGTACTTC

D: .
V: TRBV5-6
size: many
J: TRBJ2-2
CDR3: CASSLLGPRGTGELFF
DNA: TGTGCCAGCAGCTTGTTGGGCCCTCGGGGCACCGGGGAGCTGTTTTTT

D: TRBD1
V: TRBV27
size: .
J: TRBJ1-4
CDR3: CASSLQTGGDEKLFF
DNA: TGTGCCAGCAGTTTACAAACAGGGGGGGATGAAAAACTGTTTTTT

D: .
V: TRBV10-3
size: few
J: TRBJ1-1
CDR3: CAINGQMNTEAFF
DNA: TGTGCCATAAACGGACAAATGAACACTGAAGCTTTCTTT